This T cell receptor (beta chain) is from a study of identical twins. Unique molecular identifiers were in the cDNA, with template-switch universal primer binding. Each CDR3 protein gets one entry after TCRdb re-called the 5' RACE reads with MiXCR. The sample records roughly 1.6 million distinct CDR3 sequences, about 32% being singletons. General study findings and limits: Some out-of-frame alpha sequences were shared by twins, and these showed excess low generation probability. High-abundance cord blood beta clonotypes had fewer insertions; memory repertoires showed none. There is a chance that invariant MAIT and iNKT cells partially muddied zero-insertion analyses.

J gave up 0 bases and V 5 bases, and 4 bases lay outside the gene matches. This CDR3 is built from 15 residues. This clonotype was seen at least ten times. Its matching antigen is unknown. The genes are TRBV12-3 or TRBV12-4 and TRBJ1-5; the match to TRBD1 covers 7 bases. Sequencing was performed on cord blood. This sequence was found in a newborn girl in good health. The CDR3 loop reads CASSLRGNSNQPQHF. The DNA of the CDR3 is TGTGCCAGCAGTCTCAGGGGGAATAGCAATCAGCCCCAGCATTTT.